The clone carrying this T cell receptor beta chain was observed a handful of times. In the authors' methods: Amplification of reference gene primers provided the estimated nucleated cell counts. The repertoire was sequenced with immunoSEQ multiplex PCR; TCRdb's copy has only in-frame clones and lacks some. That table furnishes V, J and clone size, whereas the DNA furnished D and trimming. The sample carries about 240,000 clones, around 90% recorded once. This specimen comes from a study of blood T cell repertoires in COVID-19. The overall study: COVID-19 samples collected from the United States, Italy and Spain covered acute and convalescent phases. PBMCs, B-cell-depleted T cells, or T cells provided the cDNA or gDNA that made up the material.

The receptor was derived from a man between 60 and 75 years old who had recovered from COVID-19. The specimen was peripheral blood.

The DNA for the CDR3 is TGTGCCACGCATTTATCTAGCGGGGGGGTAAAGACCCAGTACTTC. Translated, it gives CATHLSSGGVKTQYF. The V gene is TRBV6-6, the J gene TRBJ2-5; 12 nucleotides align to TRBD2. The CDR3 contains 15 residues. The J segment lost 6 bases and the V segment lost 10 bases, leaving 12 bases of the junction unmatched. Germline CDR1 MNHNY, CDR2 SVGAGI (reference sequence).